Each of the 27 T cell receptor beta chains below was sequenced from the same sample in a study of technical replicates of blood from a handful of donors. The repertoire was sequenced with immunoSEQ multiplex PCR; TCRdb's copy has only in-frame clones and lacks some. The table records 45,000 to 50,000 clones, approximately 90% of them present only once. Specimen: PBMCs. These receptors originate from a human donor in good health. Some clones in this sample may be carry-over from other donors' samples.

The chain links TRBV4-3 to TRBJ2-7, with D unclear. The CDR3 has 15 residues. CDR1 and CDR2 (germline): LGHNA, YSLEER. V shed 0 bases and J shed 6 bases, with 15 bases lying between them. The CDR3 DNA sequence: TGCGCCAGCAGCCAAGATACCGGCCTAGTCGGCGAGCAGTACTTC. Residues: CASSQDTGLVGEQYF.

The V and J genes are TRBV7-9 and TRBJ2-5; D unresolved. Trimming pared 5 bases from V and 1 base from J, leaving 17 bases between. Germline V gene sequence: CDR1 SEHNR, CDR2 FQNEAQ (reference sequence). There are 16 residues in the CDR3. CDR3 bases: TGTGCCAGCAGCGCCTTTTTGTCTGGGCCCCAAGAGACCCAGTACTTC. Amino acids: CASSAFLSGPQETQYF.

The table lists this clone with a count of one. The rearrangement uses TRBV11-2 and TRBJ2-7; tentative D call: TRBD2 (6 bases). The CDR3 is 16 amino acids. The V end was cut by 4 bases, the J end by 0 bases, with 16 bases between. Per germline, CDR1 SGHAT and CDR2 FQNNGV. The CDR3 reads CASSSGRGLDSYEQYF. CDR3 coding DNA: TGTGCCAGCAGCTCCGGGCGGGGTTTGGACTCCTACGAGCAGTACTTC. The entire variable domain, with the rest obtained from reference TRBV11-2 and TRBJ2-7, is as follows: EAGVAQSPRYKIIEKRQSVAFWCNPISGHATLYWYQQILGQGPKLLIQFQNNGVVDDSQLPKDRFSAERLKGVDSTLKIQPAKLEDSAVYLCASSSGRGLDSYEQYFGPGTRLTVT.

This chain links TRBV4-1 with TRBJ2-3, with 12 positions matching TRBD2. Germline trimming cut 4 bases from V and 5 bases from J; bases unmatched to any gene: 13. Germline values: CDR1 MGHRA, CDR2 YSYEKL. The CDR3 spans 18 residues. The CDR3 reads CASSPSLAGGRSLDTQYF. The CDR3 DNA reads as TGCGCCAGCAGCCCCTCGCTAGCGGGGGGGCGTTCTTTAGATACGCAGTATTTT.

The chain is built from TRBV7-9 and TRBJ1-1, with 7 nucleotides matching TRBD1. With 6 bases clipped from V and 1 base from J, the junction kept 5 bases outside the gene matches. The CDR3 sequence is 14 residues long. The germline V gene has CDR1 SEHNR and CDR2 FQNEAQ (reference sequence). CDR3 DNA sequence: TGTGCCAGCAGGACAGGGTCCGCGAACACTGAAGCTTTCTTT. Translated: CASRTGSANTEAFF.

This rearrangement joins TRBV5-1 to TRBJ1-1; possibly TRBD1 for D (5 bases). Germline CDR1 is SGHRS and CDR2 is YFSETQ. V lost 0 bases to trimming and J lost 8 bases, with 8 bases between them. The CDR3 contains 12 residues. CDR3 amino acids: CASSLGGREAFF. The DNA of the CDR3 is TGCGCCAGCAGCTTGGGGGGCCGAGAAGCTTTCTTT. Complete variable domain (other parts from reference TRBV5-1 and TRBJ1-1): KAGVTQTPRYLIKTRGQQVTLSCSPISGHRSVSWYQQTPGQGLQFLFEYFSETQRNKGNFPGRFSGRQFSNSRSEMNVSTLELGDSALYLCASSLGGREAFFGQGTRLTVV.

The CDR3 loop reads CASSPGQGPLTEAFF. CDR3 coding DNA: TGTGCCAGCTCACCGGGACAGGGGCCCTTAACTGAAGCTTTCTTT. The chain employs TRBV18 and TRBJ1-1; TRBD1 aligns across 10 bases. With 3 bases clipped from V and 5 bases from J, the junction kept 6 bases outside the gene matches. Per the germline V gene, CDR1 is KGHSH and CDR2 is LQKENI. The CDR3 extends over 15 amino acids. The complete variable domain, with remaining parts taken from reference TRBV18 and TRBJ1-1, reads NAGVMQNPRHLVRRRGQEARLRCSPMKGHSHVYWYRQLPEEGLKFMVYLQKENIIDESGMPKERFSAEFPKEGPSILRIQQVVRGDSAAYFCASSPGQGPLTEAFFGQGTRLTVV.

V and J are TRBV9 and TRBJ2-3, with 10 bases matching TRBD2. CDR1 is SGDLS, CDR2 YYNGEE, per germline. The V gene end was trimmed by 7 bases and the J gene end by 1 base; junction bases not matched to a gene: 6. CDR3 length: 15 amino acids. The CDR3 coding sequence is TGTGCCAGCTGGTCCGGGACTAGCGGCACAGATACGCAGTATTTT. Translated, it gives CASWSGTSGTDTQYF.

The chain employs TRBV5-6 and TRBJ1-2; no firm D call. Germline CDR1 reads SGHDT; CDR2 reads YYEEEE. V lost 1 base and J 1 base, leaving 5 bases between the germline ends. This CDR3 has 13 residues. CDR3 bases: TGTGCCAGCAGCTTGCCCAGTAACTATGGCTACACCTTC. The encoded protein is CASSLPSNYGYTF. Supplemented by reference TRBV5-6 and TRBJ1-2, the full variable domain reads DAGVTQSPTHLIKTRGQQVTLRCSPKSGHDTVSWYQQALGQGPQFIFQYYEEEERQRGNFPDRFSGHQFPNYSSELNVNALLLGDSALYLCASSLPSNYGYTFGSGTRLTVV.

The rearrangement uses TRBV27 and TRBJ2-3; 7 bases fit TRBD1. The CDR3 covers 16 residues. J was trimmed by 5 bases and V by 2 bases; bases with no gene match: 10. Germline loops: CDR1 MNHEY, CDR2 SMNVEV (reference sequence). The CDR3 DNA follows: TGTGCCAGCAGTTTAAGGGGGCGGGCATTTAGAGATACGCAGTATTTT. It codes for CASSLRGRAFRDTQYF.

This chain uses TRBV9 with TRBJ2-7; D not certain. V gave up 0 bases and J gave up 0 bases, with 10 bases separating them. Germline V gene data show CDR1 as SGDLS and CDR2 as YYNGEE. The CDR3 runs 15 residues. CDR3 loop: CASSVEGGLSYEQYF. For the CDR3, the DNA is TGTGCCAGCAGCGTAGAAGGCGGCCTCTCCTACGAGCAGTACTTC.

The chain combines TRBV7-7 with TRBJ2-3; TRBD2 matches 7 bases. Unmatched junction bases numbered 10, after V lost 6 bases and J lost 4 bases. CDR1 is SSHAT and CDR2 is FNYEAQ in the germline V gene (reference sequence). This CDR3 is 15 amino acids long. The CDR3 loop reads CASSLSGNLADTQYF. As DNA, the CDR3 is TGTGCCAGCAGTCTCAGCGGGAACCTCGCAGATACGCAGTATTTT.

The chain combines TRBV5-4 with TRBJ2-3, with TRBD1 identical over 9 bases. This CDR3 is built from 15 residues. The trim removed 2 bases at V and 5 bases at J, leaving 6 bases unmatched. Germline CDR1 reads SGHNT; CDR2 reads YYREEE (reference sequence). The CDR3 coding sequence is TGTGCCAGCAGCTTCCGGGACAGGGAGATAGATACGCAGTATTTT. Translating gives CASSFRDREIDTQYF.

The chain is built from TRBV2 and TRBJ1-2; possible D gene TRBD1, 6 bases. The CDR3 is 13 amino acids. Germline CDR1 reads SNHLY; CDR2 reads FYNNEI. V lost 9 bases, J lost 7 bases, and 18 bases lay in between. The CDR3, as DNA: TGTGCCAGTAGACTTGTGGGGGCACGTGGCTACACCTTC. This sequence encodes CASRLVGARGYTF.

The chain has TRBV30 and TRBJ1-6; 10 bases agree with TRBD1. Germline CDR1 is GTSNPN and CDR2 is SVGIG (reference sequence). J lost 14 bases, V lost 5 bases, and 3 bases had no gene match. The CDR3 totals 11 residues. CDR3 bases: TGTGCCTGGGGGACAGGGGTGTCCCTCCACTTT. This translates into CAWGTGVSLHF.

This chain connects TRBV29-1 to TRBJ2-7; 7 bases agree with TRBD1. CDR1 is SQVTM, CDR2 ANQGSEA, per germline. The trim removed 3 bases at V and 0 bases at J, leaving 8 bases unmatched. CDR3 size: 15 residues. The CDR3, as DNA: TGCAGCGTTGACATACAGGGGCCTTACTCCTACGAGCAGTACTTC. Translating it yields CSVDIQGPYSYEQYF.

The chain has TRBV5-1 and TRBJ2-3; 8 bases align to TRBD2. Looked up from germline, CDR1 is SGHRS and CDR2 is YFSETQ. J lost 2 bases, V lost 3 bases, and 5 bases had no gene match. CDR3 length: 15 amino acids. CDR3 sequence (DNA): TGCGCCAGCAGCTCGGGGGGGACTATCACAGATACGCAGTATTTT. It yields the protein CASSSGGTITDTQYF.

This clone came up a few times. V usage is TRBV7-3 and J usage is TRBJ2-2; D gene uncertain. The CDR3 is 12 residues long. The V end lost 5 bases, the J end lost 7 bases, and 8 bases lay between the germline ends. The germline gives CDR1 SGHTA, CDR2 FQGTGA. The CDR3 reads CASSPLGGELFF. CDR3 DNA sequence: TGTGCCAGCAGCCCCCTAGGCGGGGAGCTGTTTTTT.

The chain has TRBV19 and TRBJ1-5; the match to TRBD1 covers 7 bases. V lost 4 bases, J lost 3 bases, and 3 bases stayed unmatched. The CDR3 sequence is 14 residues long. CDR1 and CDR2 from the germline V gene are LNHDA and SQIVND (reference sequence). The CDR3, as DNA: TGTGCCAGTAGTAGGGACAGCTCCAATCAGCCCCAGCATTTT. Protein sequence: CASSRDSSNQPQHF.

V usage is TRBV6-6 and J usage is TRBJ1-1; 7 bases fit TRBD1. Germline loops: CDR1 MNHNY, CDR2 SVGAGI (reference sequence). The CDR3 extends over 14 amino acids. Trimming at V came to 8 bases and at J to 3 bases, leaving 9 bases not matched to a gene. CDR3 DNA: TGTGCCAGCTTATCCGGGACAGCCGACACTGAAGCTTTCTTT. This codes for CASLSGTADTEAFF.

The DNA of the CDR3 is TGCGCCAGCAGCCAAGTTTACTCCAAAGAGACCCAGTACTTC. Translating it yields CASSQVYSKETQYF. This chain links TRBV4-3 with TRBJ2-5; D gene unclear. Trimming shortened V by 1 base and J by 3 bases, and 9 bases separated the two germline ends. In germline, CDR1 is LGHNA, CDR2 YSLEER. This CDR3 is built from 14 residues.

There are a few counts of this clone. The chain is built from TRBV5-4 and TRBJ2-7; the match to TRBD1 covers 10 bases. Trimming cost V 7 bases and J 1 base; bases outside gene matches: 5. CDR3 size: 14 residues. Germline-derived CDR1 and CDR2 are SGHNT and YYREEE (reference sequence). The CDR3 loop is CASRKDRGSYEQYF. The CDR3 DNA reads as TGTGCCAGCCGAAAGGACAGGGGGTCCTACGAGCAGTACTTC.

The CDR3 reads CASSSLAGGFLVNEQFF. For the CDR3, the DNA is TGTGCCAGCAGCTCCCTAGCGGGAGGGTTTCTCGTCAATGAGCAGTTCTTC. The V call is TRBV7-9, the J call TRBJ2-1, with TRBD2 identical over 12 bases. CDR3 length equals 17 residues. Looked up from germline, CDR1 is SEHNR and CDR2 is FQNEAQ (reference sequence). V lost 4 bases to trimming and J lost 6 bases; unmatched junction nucleotides: 10. Full variable domain (missing parts from reference TRBV7-9 and TRBJ2-1): DTGVSQNPRHKITKRGQNVTFRCDPISEHNRLYWYRQTLGQGPEFLTYFQNEAQLEKSRLLSDRFSAERPKGSFSTLEIQRTEQGDSAMYLCASSSLAGGFLVNEQFFGPGTRLTVL.

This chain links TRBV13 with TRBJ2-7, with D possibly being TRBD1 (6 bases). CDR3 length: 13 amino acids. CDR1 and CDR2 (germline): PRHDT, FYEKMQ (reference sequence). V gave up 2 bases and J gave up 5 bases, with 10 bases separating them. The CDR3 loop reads CASSLYRANEQYF. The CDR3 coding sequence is TGTGCCAGCAGCTTATACAGGGCGAACGAGCAGTACTTC. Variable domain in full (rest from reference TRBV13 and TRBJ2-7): AAGVIQSPRHLIKEKRETATLKCYPIPRHDTVYWYQQGPGQDPQFLISFYEKMQSDKGSIPDRFSAQQFSDYHSELNMSSLELGDSALYFCASSLYRANEQYFGPGTRLTVT.

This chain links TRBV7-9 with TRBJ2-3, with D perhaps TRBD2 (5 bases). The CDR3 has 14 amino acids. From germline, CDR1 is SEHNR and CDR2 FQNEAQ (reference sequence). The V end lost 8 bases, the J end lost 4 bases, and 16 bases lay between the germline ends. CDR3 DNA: TGTGCCAGCCGCTGGGGAGTTTCTGCAGATACGCAGTATTTT. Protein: CASRWGVSADTQYF.

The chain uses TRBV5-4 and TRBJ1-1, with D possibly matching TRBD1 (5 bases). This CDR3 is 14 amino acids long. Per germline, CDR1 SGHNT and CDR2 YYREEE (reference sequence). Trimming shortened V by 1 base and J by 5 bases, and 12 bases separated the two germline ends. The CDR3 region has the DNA TGTGCCAGCAGCTTGACCTCCGGGGGGACTGAAGCTTTCTTT. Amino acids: CASSLTSGGTEAFF. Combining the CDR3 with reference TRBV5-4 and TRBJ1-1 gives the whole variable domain ETGVTQSPTHLIKTRGQQVTLRCSSQSGHNTVSWYQQALGQGPQFIFQYYREEENGRGNFPPRFSGLQFPNYSSELNVNALELDDSALYLCASSLTSGGTEAFFGQGTRLTVV.

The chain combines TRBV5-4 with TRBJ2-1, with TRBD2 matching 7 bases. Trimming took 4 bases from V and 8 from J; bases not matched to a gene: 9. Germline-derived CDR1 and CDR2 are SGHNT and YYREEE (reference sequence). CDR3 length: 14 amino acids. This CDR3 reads CASSRDYSSDEQFF. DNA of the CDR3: TGTGCCAGCAGCCGGGACTATAGTAGCGATGAGCAGTTCTTC. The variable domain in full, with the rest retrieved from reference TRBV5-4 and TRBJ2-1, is ETGVTQSPTHLIKTRGQQVTLRCSSQSGHNTVSWYQQALGQGPQFIFQYYREEENGRGNFPPRFSGLQFPNYSSELNVNALELDDSALYLCASSRDYSSDEQFFGPGTRLTVL.